This is a list of T cell receptor beta chains from one sample in a study of T cell responses to AZD1222 COVID-19 vaccine. TCRdb keeps only in-frame clones here, not all; method: immunoSEQ multiplex PCR. The sample lists around 130,000 clones, over 90% occurring once. Sequencing used peripheral blood, obtained on day 0 of AZD1222 vaccination. The receptors here all came from an adult in good health. The conserved cysteine and the conserved F or W are not part of the CDR3 here. The D gene is left open where the match is weak.

ASSAGTSGSTDTQY	14	TRBD2	TRBV25-1	TRBJ2-3
ASSYSYRRMYGYT	13	-	TRBV6-5	TRBJ1-2
AISESGGGELF	11	-	TRBV10-3	TRBJ2-2
ASSLAPGRVHRNTEAF	16	-	TRBV5-6	TRBJ1-1
AINPGLAGGPNEQF	14	TRBD2	TRBV10-3	TRBJ2-1
AIKSESGGGQETQY	14	TRBD2	TRBV10-3	TRBJ2-5
ASSRQGHGYT	10	TRBD1	TRBV6-2/TRBV6-3	TRBJ1-2
ASSLTLGGVGYT	12	-	TRBV5-1	TRBJ1-2
ASSWMNTEAF	10	-	TRBV12-3/TRBV12-4	TRBJ1-1
ASSVVDGEQF	10	-	TRBV9	TRBJ2-1
ASSLGAGPAVGGNTIY	16	-	TRBV5-5	TRBJ1-3
ASGLPRVTEAF	11	-	TRBV12-5	TRBJ1-1
ASSFKVFDEQF	11	-	TRBV7-9	TRBJ2-1
ASCRGFNQPQH	11	TRBD1	TRBV12-3/TRBV12-4	TRBJ1-5
ASSDTLRGANTEAF	14	-	TRBV6-1	TRBJ1-1
ASSLGGSHEQY	11	-	TRBV5-6	TRBJ2-7
ASSHTGRGFLGELF	14	-	TRBV6-2/TRBV6-3	TRBJ2-2
ASTPGQGNNQPQH	13	TRBD1	TRBV6-5	TRBJ1-5
ASRDNLFYGYT	11	-	TRBV12-3/TRBV12-4	TRBJ1-2
ASSHPTGTGYGYT	13	TRBD1	TRBV4-1	TRBJ1-2
ASSNSGGADNEQF	13	TRBD2	TRBV9	TRBJ2-1
AWSVQGRGPKQPQH	14	TRBD1	TRBV30	TRBJ1-5
ASSETSGGPQNIQY	14	TRBD2	TRBV2	TRBJ2-4
SVWDRASGNTIY	12	TRBD1	TRBV29-1	TRBJ1-3
ASSTGTGGPGELF	13	TRBD1	TRBV5-1	TRBJ2-2
ARREGSNTEAF	11	-	TRBV6-1	TRBJ1-1
ASSVSGTRGGRGTGELF	17	TRBD2	TRBV9	TRBJ2-2
ASSGGQAGEAF	11	TRBD1	TRBV7-6	TRBJ1-1
SALQGSGNTIY	11	-	TRBV29-1	TRBJ1-3
ASSLYGETNSPLH	13	-	TRBV5-1	TRBJ1-6